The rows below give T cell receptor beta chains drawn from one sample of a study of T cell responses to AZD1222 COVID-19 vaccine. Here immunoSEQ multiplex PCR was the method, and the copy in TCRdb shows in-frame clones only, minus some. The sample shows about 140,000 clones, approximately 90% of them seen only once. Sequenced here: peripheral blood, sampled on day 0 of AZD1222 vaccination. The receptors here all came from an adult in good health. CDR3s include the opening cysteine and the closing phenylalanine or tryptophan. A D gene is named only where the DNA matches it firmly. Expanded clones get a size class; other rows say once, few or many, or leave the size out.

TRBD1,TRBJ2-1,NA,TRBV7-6,TGTGCCAGCAGCTTAGGGCGGGGACAGGGGGCGAGAATAAATGAGCAGTTCTTC,CASSLGRGQGARINEQFF
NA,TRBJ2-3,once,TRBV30,TGTGCCTGGGGAGGGGTCACAGATACGCAGTATTTT,CAWGGVTDTQYF
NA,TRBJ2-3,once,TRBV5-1,TGCGCCAGCAGCTTGGCGGGGGACACGCAGTATTTT,CASSLAGDTQYF
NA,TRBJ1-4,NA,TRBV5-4,TGTGCCAGCAGCCCCGGGGGGTCTGAGGAAAAACTGTTTTTT,CASSPGGSEEKLFF
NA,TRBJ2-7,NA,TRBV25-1,TGTGCCAGCGACTCCGGCGGGGCTAGCTCCTACGAGCAGTACTTC,CASDSGGASSYEQYF
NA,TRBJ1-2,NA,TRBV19,TGTGCCAGTAGTAGGAAAGGGGGGGGTGCCCATGGCTACACCTTC,CASSRKGGGAHGYTF
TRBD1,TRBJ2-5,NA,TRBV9,TGTGCCAGCAGCTCCCACAGGGGGGTGGGGGAGACCCAGTACTTC,CASSSHRGVGETQYF
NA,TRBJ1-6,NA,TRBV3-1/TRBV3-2,TGTGCCAGCAGCCCCGTCAGGGGTGATTCACCCCTCCACTTT,CASSPVRGDSPLHF
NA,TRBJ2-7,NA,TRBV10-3,TGTGCCATCTCTGGGGGCGGGGCGGGGAGCCTCGAGCAGTACTTC,CAISGGGAGSLEQYF
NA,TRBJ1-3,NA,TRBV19,TGTGCCAGTGCTTTCAGGGTTCCGGGAAACACCATATATTTT,CASAFRVPGNTIYF
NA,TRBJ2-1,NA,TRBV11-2,TGTGCCAGCAGCGCTCAAGCCGGACCCTACAATGAGCAGTTCTTC,CASSAQAGPYNEQFF
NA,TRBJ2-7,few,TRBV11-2,TGTGCCAGCAGCTTACTCACAGGGTCTACCTACGAGCAGTACTTC,CASSLLTGSTYEQYF
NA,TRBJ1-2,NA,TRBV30,TGTGCCTGGAGTTCAACTGGAGTGGGCTACACCTTC,CAWSSTGVGYTF
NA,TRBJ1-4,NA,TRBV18,TGTGCCAGCTCACGTCAGACCAATGAAAAACTGTTTTTT,CASSRQTNEKLFF
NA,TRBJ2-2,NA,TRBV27,TGTGCCAGCAGTTTATCGGCAGGGAACACCGGGGAGCTGTTTTTT,CASSLSAGNTGELFF
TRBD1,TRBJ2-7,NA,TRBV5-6,TGTGCCAGCAGGTCGGACCGTTTACGGGACAGATCCTACGAGCAGTACTTC,CASRSDRLRDRSYEQYF
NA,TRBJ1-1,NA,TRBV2,TGTGCCATACCTATAGGACGCACTGAAGCTTTCTTT,CAIPIGRTEAFF
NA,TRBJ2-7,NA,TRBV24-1,TGTGCCACCAGTGATGCCGCAGATGCGGGCCACTACGAGCAGTACTTC,CATSDAADAGHYEQYF
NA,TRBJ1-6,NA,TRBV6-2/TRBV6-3,TGTGCCAGCAGCAAAGACAGCTCCTATAATTCACCCCTCCACTTT,CASSKDSSYNSPLHF
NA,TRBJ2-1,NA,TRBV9,TGTGCCAGCAGCGTAGCCCCGGAGCCCAATGAGCAGTTCTTC,CASSVAPEPNEQFF
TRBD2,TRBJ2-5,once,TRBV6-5,TGTGCCAGCAGTCTAGCGGAACAAGAGACCCAGTACTTC,CASSLAEQETQYF
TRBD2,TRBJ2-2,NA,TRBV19,TGTGCCAGTAGTCGCGGGGGGGCTGCCGAGAACACCGGGGAGCTGTTTTTT,CASSRGGAAENTGELFF
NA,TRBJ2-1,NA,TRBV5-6,TGTGCCAGCAGCTTGGCCGGTTCGGCTGAGCAGTTCTTC,CASSLAGSAEQFF
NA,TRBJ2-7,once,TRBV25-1,TGTGCCAGCAGTGAATCGAGGGGATATTCCTACGAGCAGTACTTC,CASSESRGYSYEQYF
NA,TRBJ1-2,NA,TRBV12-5,TGTGCTAGTGGTTCGATAATTACAGGGAAGGGCTACACCTTC,CASGSIITGKGYTF
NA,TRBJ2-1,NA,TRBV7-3,TGTGCCAGCAGCTTTACTAGCCTCCAAAACAATGAGCAGTTCTTC,CASSFTSLQNNEQFF